This T cell receptor (beta chain) was documented in a study of PD-1 blockade in classical Hodgkin lymphoma. Deletions cut 3 bases from V and 7 bases from J, with 6 bases between. The CDR3 is 11 amino acids. Germline CDR1 and CDR2: SNHLY and FYNNEI. Using immunoSEQ multiplex PCR, the repertoire was profiled, and TCRdb retains in-frame clones only, with some absent. The sample records 90,000 to 110,000 clones, about nine tenths being singletons. Findings and caveats of the study: Unlike CD8+ TCR diversity, which did not rise significantly by C4D1, CD4+ TCR diversity did.

Time point reported: cycle 4 day 1 (C4D1), after 6 weeks of nivolumab. Patients all relapsed after autologous stem cell transplantation, and there was variation in brentuximab vedotin exposure. About this clone: Its matching antigen is unknown.

Sequences were derived from peripheral blood mononuclear cells (PBMCs), sampled before the fourth cycle of nivolumab. V and J are TRBV2 and TRBJ1-1; D remains ambiguous. This TCR was recovered from a human donor with classical Hodgkin lymphoma. CDR3 protein: CASSDRYEAFF. DNA of the CDR3: TGTGCCAGCAGTGACAGATATGAAGCTTTCTTT.